Below are 7 T cell receptor beta chains sequenced from a single sample in a study of cytomegalovirus exposure and HLA in healthy donors. PCR employed 60 Vbeta and 13 Jbeta primers. Clones were read by immunoSEQ multiplex PCR, and TCRdb kept only the in-frame ones, dropping some. This sample has some 110,000 clones, with over 60% found just once. The sample was PBMCs. The receptors shown here come from a young man in good health and CMV-seronegative.

This clone has more than one count but fewer than ten. This chain connects TRBV2 to TRBJ1-1; D not certain. Germline V gene sequence: CDR1 SNHLY, CDR2 FYNNEI. The CDR3 is 11 amino acids. The V end was cut by 2 bases, the J end by 11 bases, with 9 bases between. For the CDR3, the DNA is TGTGCCAGCAGTGAATACCCGAGGGCTTTCTTT. Its protein is CASSEYPRAFF.

The V gene is TRBV14, the J gene TRBJ1-1; no firm D call. This CDR3 region has 16 residues. CDR1 and CDR2 (germline): SGHDN, FVKESK. V lost 0 bases and J 5 bases, leaving 16 bases between the germline ends. The CDR3 protein is CASSQDPVPRSTEAFF. DNA for the CDR3: TGTGCCAGCAGCCAAGACCCTGTCCCGAGGAGTACTGAAGCTTTCTTT.

In this sample, this clone turned up a few times. The gene calls are TRBV6-1 and TRBJ2-6; TRBD2 might be the D (5 bases). CDR1 and CDR2 (germline): MNHNS, SASEGT. V gave up 6 bases and J gave up 6 bases, with 12 bases separating them. This CDR3 spans 14 amino acids. The CDR3 coding sequence is TGTGCCAGCAGGGGGTCGAGGGAGGCCAACGTCCTGACTTTC. Amino acids: CASRGSREANVLTF.

The chain is built from TRBV5-6 and TRBJ1-5; D call uncertain. The CDR3 is 13 amino acids. The germline V gene encodes CDR1 SGHDT and CDR2 YYEEEE. The V and J ends lost 0 bases and 3 bases respectively, with 4 bases between them. The CDR3 DNA reads TGTGCCAGCAGCTTGGCCCACAATCAGCCCCAGCATTTT. Translation: CASSLAHNQPQHF.

This rearrangement joins TRBV21-1 to TRBJ2-7; TRBD1, the table's D call, was not compared with the DNA. TRBV21-1 is flagged as a pseudogene. This CDR3 region has 15 residues. The CDR3, as DNA: TGTGCCAGCAGCGCCCGGACAGGACCCCGTTACGAGCAGTACTTC. Translating gives CASSARTGPRYEQYF.

This chain connects TRBV6-1 to TRBJ2-5; TRBD1 is a possible D gene (6 bases). CDR3 length: 14 amino acids. V was cut by 3 bases and J by 4 bases, with 12 bases left in between. Germline CDR1 is MNHNS and CDR2 is SASEGT. DNA of the CDR3: TGTGCCAGCAGTGACAGGGGTGGAAGAGAGACCCAGTACTTC. It translates to CASSDRGGRETQYF.

This chain links TRBV5-1 with TRBJ2-5; 9 nucleotides match TRBD2. Germline CDR1 is SGHRS and CDR2 is YFSETQ. The V and J ends lost 0 bases and 3 bases, in that order; junction bases with no gene match: 6. CDR3 size: 16 residues. In DNA, the CDR3 is TGCGCCAGCAGCTTGGCCACCCGCGGGGGGGAAGAGACCCAGTACTTC. Translating gives CASSLATRGGEETQYF.